Below, 12 T cell receptor beta chains from the same sample are listed, as sequenced in a study of CD8 T cells in Susac syndrome. With random hexamers, reverse transcription was performed on about 0.45 to 1 ug of RNA. TCRdb itself ran the immunoSEQ multiplex PCR reads through MiXCR, one entry per CDR3 protein. The sample consists of over 95,000 distinct CDR3 sequences, 85% to 95% of them appearing once. What was sequenced was CD4+ T cells from PBMCs. Every receptor here comes from a human donor in good health.

CDR3 in amino acids: CASRRQGLLYNEQFF. Written as DNA, the CDR3 is TGTGCCAGCAGGCGACAGGGTCTATTATACAATGAGCAGTTCTTC. The chain joins TRBV12-3 or TRBV12-4 to TRBJ2-1; TRBD1 matches at 7 bases. V gave up 6 bases and J gave up 4 bases; unmatched junction bases: 9. The CDR3 is 15 amino acids.

The sample holds one count of this clonotype. The chain carries TRBV29-1 and TRBJ1-2; maybe TRBD1 (6 bases). The CDR3 loop spans 15 amino acids. V lost 2 bases, J lost 0 bases, and 13 bases lay in between. Germline V gene data show CDR1 as SQVTM and CDR2 as ANQGSEA. The CDR3 DNA follows: TGCAGCGTTGAAACCGCAGGGGAAGCTAACTATGGCTACACCTTC. Protein: CSVETAGEANYGYTF.

The V and J genes are TRBV4-3 and TRBJ2-1, with a tentative D call TRBD1 (6 bases). Per the germline V gene, CDR1 is LGHNA and CDR2 is YSLEER. This CDR3 is built from 16 residues. Trimming left V 0 bases short and J 6 bases short, with 15 bases between. The CDR3 sequence is CASSQDVAGAGNEQFF. The CDR3 region has the DNA TGCGCCAGCAGCCAAGATGTGGCAGGGGCCGGCAATGAGCAGTTCTTC.

The gene calls are TRBV28 and TRBJ1-2; the D is unclear. Trimming took 2 bases from V and 0 from J, leaving 10 bases between them. The CDR3 runs to 15 residues. Per the germline V gene, CDR1 is MDHEN and CDR2 is SYDVKM. The CDR3 is CASSLTAGANYGYTF. CDR3 nucleotides: TGTGCCAGCAGTTTAACCGCTGGAGCTAACTATGGCTACACCTTC.

The chain joins TRBV5-1 to TRBJ1-2; the D is unclear. V shed 1 base and J shed 0 bases, with 7 bases lying between them. Germline loops: CDR1 SGHRS, CDR2 YFSETQ. This CDR3 comprises 14 residues. The CDR3 DNA is TGCGCCAGCAGCTTGTCAGATCCTAACTATGGCTACACCTTC. Translating gives CASSLSDPNYGYTF.

The chain links TRBV19 to TRBJ1-5; D is ambiguous. The CDR3 is 14 amino acids. V was clipped by 6 bases and J by 0 bases, with 9 bases between them. Germline CDR1 reads LNHDA; CDR2 reads SQIVND (reference sequence). The chain's CDR3 is CASRAPHSNQPQHF. The CDR3 DNA follows: TGTGCCAGTAGGGCTCCCCATAGCAATCAGCCCCAGCATTTT. Based on the CDR3 plus reference TRBV19 and TRBJ1-5, the full variable domain is DGGITQSPKYLFRKEGQNVTLSCEQNLNHDAMYWYRQDPGQGLRLIYYSQIVNDFQKGDIAEGYSVSREKKESFPLTVTSAQKNPTAFYLCASRAPHSNQPQHFGDGTRLSIL.

This clonotype was recorded a few times. V gene TRBV24-1 combines with J gene TRBJ2-2, with TRBD1 identical over 8 bases. The V gene's germline CDR1 is KGHDR and CDR2 SFDVKD. J was trimmed by 6 bases and V by 4 bases; bases with no gene match: 6. This CDR3 has 15 amino acids. The CDR3 here is CATSDSTGGPGELFF. The CDR3, as DNA: TGTGCCACCAGTGACTCCACAGGGGGTCCCGGGGAGCTGTTTTTT.

This chain connects TRBV4-3 to TRBJ1-2; 7 nucleotides match TRBD1. The CDR3 contains 16 residues. Germline V lookup: CDR1 LGHNA, CDR2 YSLEER. V was clipped by 4 bases and J by 1 base; unmatched bases: 9. This chain's CDR3 is CASSRESGQYNYGYTF. CDR3 bases: TGCGCCAGCAGCCGGGAATCGGGACAGTATAACTATGGCTACACCTTC.

The chain carries TRBV5-1 and TRBJ2-1; D not certain. Germline-derived CDR1 and CDR2 are SGHRS and YFSETQ. The CDR3 has 16 amino acids. Trimming removed 0 bases at V and 8 bases at J, with 18 bases between. The CDR3 nucleotides are TGCGCCAGCAGCTTGGCCACCTTCCCCCGCTCCGATGAGCAGTTCTTC. Protein product: CASSLATFPRSDEQFF. Based on the CDR3 plus reference TRBV5-1 and TRBJ2-1, the full variable domain is KAGVTQTPRYLIKTRGQQVTLSCSPISGHRSVSWYQQTPGQGLQFLFEYFSETQRNKGNFPGRFSGRQFSNSRSEMNVSTLELGDSALYLCASSLATFPRSDEQFFGPGTRLTVL.

This clonotype was seen a single time. The V call is TRBV7-9, the J call TRBJ2-1, with D unresolved. Looked up from germline, CDR1 is SEHNR and CDR2 is FQNEAQ (reference sequence). The CDR3 length is 15 residues. Trimming took off 11 bases at V and 5 bases at J, with 22 bases between the two ends. The CDR3 here is CALELGPDKNNEQFF. The CDR3 DNA is TGTGCCCTTGAGCTCGGACCAGACAAAAACAATGAGCAGTTCTTC. The variable domain in full, completed from reference TRBV7-9 and TRBJ2-1, reads DTGVSQNPRHKITKRGQNVTFRCDPISEHNRLYWYRQTLGQGPEFLTYFQNEAQLEKSRLLSDRFSAERPKGSFSTLEIQRTEQGDSAMYLCALELGPDKNNEQFFGPGTRLTVL.

This chain connects TRBV14 to TRBJ2-7; the D gene is possibly TRBD1 (5 bases). This CDR3 is 12 amino acids long. Germline V gene lookup returns CDR1 SGHDN and CDR2 FVKESK. With 6 bases removed from V and 9 bases from J, the gap between germline ends came to 15 bases. CDR3 sequence: CASRSEGAVQYF. CDR3 nucleotide sequence: TGTGCCAGCAGATCAGAAGGGGCTGTGCAGTACTTC.

J is TRBJ2-3 and V is TRBV7-3; tentatively, D is TRBD2 (7 bases). Trimming cost V 4 bases and J 1 base, with 12 bases left between them. Germline values: CDR1 SGHTA, CDR2 FQGTGA. The CDR3 covers 15 residues. The DNA for the CDR3 is TGTGCCAGCAGCTCCCGGGGGGCTGGCACAGATACGCAGTATTTT. This gives the protein CASSSRGAGTDTQYF.